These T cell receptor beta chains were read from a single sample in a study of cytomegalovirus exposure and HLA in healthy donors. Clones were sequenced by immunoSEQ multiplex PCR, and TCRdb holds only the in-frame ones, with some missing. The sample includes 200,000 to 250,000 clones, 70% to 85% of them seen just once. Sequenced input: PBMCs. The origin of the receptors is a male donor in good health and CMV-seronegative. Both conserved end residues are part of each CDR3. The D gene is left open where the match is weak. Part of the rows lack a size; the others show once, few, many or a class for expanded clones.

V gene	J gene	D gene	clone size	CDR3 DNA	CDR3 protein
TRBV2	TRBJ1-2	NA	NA	TGTGCCAGCCGACCCGATACAGGGTTCTATGGCTACACCTTC	CASRPDTGFYGYTF
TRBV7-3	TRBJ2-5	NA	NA	TGTGCCAGCAGATTACTAGCAGGAGAGACCCAGTACTTC	CASRLLAGETQYF
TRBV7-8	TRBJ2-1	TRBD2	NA	TGTGCCAGCAGCTTATTGGGTAGCGGGCTCCCTTTCTTC	CASSLLGSGLPFF
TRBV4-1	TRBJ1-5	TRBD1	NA	TGCGCCAGCAGCCGCAACCGGGACAGGGGGCCGCAGCCCCAGCATTTT	CASSRNRDRGPQPQHF
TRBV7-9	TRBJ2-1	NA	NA	TGTGCCACCGGCGGGGCCTTGGGGCCGGCCTACAATGAGCAGTTCTTC	CATGGALGPAYNEQFF
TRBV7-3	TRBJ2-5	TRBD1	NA	TGTGCCGCGGGACAGTATGGACAGGGGACGGAGACCCAGTACTTC	CAAGQYGQGTETQYF
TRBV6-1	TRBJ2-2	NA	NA	TGTGCCAGCAGCAGGGACACCGGGGAGCTGTTTTTT	CASSRDTGELFF
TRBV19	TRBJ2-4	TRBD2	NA	TGTGCCAGTAGTGAGCGGGAGTCGGGCAAAAACATTCAGTACTTC	CASSERESGKNIQYF
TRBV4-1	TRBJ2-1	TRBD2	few	TGCGCCAGCAGCCAACAAGCGGGAGTTGTTTACAATGAGCAGTTCTTC	CASSQQAGVVYNEQFF
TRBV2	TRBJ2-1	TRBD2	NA	TGTGCCAGCCACGCGGGGGCCTACAATGAGCAGTTCTTC	CASHAGAYNEQFF